The 20 T cell receptor beta chains below all came from one sample that was sequenced in a study of shared clonotypes between healthy human individuals. The protocol was immunoSEQ multiplex PCR, while the TCRdb copy is restricted to in-frame clones and leaves out a portion. The top ten hold 0.1% to 0.15% of the sample, which has just over 2,000,000 clones, around 95% seen once. The sample comprised naive CD4+ T cells sorted from blood. Stated subset: CD45RA+ positively selected. Every receptor here comes from a man younger than 35 in good health.

The rearrangement uses TRBV4-1 and TRBJ1-1; D gene uncertain. CDR1 and CDR2 (germline): MGHRA, YSYEKL. The V and J ends lost 4 bases and 1 base respectively, with 13 bases between them. The CDR3 contains 15 residues. CDR3 sequence (DNA): TGCGCCAGCAGCCGGGGAATGAGGCAGAACACTGAAGCTTTCTTT. The encoded protein is CASSRGMRQNTEAFF.

This clone is a singleton in its sample. Additional DNA sequences in this sample encode the identical CDR3. The rearrangement uses TRBV5-1 and TRBJ2-2; 10 bases line up with TRBD2. The V and J ends lost 5 bases and 5 bases, in that order; junction bases with no gene match: 6. Germline CDR1 SGHRS, CDR2 YFSETQ. This CDR3 has 15 residues. CDR3 nucleotides: TGCGCCAGCAGATTACTAGCGGGAAATACCGGGGAGCTGTTTTTT. Translated: CASRLLAGNTGELFF. Filled out from reference TRBV5-1 and TRBJ2-2, the complete variable domain reads KAGVTQTPRYLIKTRGQQVTLSCSPISGHRSVSWYQQTPGQGLQFLFEYFSETQRNKGNFPGRFSGRQFSNSRSEMNVSTLELGDSALYLCASRLLAGNTGELFFGEGSRLTVL.

The V gene is TRBV30, the J gene TRBJ1-6, with a possible D match to TRBD1 (5 bases). Germline V gene lookup returns CDR1 GTSNPN and CDR2 SVGIG (reference sequence). The V end lost 5 bases, the J end lost 9 bases, and 14 bases lay between the germline ends. This CDR3 contains 13 residues. CDR3 DNA: TGTGCCTGGGGTCTTTCCGGGGGTTCACCCCTCCACTTT. Translating it yields CAWGLSGGSPLHF.

This chain joins TRBV30 and TRBJ1-2; the D is unclear. Trimming took 3 bases from V and 4 from J, leaving 12 bases between them. CDR1 GTSNPN and CDR2 SVGIG come from the germline V gene (reference sequence). This CDR3 spans 13 amino acids. For the CDR3, the DNA is TGTGCCTGGAGGGGTGGGGTGGTCTATGGCTACACCTTC. Translating it yields CAWRGGVVYGYTF.

This clone appeared a few times. V gene TRBV11-2 combines with J gene TRBJ2-5; weak D call: TRBD2 (6 bases). Trimming cost V 7 bases and J 2 bases, with 17 bases left between them. Germline V gene lookup returns CDR1 SGHAT and CDR2 FQNNGV. The CDR3 is 15 residues long. The CDR3 bases are TGTGCCAGCACCCTGAGCGGGCCGGGACAAGAGACCCAGTACTTC. Amino acids: CASTLSGPGQETQYF.

The chain carries TRBV4-3 and TRBJ1-3, with D uncertain. The CDR3 is made up of 13 amino acids. CDR1 LGHNA and CDR2 YSLEER come from the germline V gene. Trimming left V 0 bases short and J 5 bases short, with 5 bases between. In DNA form, the CDR3 reads TGCGCCAGCAGCCAAGATACCAGAAACACCATATATTTT. Protein product: CASSQDTRNTIYF.

The chain links TRBV5-6 to TRBJ1-4; tentatively, D is TRBD1 (5 bases). The CDR3 is made up of 15 amino acids. CDR1 is SGHDT, CDR2 YYEEEE, per germline. V lost 1 base and J 6 bases, leaving 13 bases between the germline ends. CDR3 sequence reads: CASSLWSGRDEKLFF. The CDR3 DNA reads TGTGCCAGCAGCTTGTGGTCAGGGCGGGATGAAAAACTGTTTTTT.

This chain joins TRBV5-4 and TRBJ2-7; TRBD1 agrees at 9 bases. The CDR3 sequence is 14 residues long. Germline V lookup: CDR1 SGHNT, CDR2 YYREEE (reference sequence). Germline trimming cut 4 bases from V and 6 bases from J; bases unmatched to any gene: 8. The CDR3 reads CASSASGTGFEQYF. For the CDR3, the DNA is TGTGCCAGCAGCGCCTCCGGGACAGGGTTCGAGCAGTACTTC.

V and J are TRBV10-1 and TRBJ1-2; D is possibly TRBD1 (6 bases). The ends were cut back, 6 bases at V and 7 bases at J, with 15 bases in the middle. The CDR3 loop spans 13 amino acids. Germline-derived CDR1 and CDR2 are WNHNN and SYGVQD (reference sequence). The CDR3 loop is CASSGDRRGGYTF. DNA for the CDR3: TGCGCCAGCAGCGGTGACAGGCGGGGTGGCTACACCTTC.

This rearrangement joins TRBV11-2 to TRBJ1-4; no reliable D call. Trimming removed 3 bases from V and 8 bases from J, with 13 bases in between. The CDR3 is 14 amino acids. CDR1 is SGHAT and CDR2 is FQNNGV in the germline V gene. DNA for the CDR3: TGTGCCAGCAGCTTTTCCGGGGTAAAGGAAAAACTGTTTTTT. It is translated as CASSFSGVKEKLFF.

The chain is built from TRBV7-2 and TRBJ2-3; TRBD2 matches 10 bases. The CDR3 spans 16 residues. The trim removed 4 bases at V and 9 bases at J, leaving 13 bases unmatched. CDR1 is SGHTA and CDR2 is FQGNSA in the germline V gene. The CDR3 here is CASSSKSGGVAGTQYF. CDR3 in DNA: TGTGCCAGCAGCTCTAAGAGCGGGGGGGTGGCAGGGACGCAGTATTTT.

In regard to this clone: Other DNA sequences within the sample encode an identical CDR3. This chain links TRBV6-1 with TRBJ2-7; 7 bases line up with TRBD1. Germline CDR1 is MNHNS and CDR2 is SASEGT. Germline trimming cut 0 bases from V and 4 bases from J; bases unmatched to any gene: 3. The CDR3 loop spans 14 amino acids. In DNA form, the CDR3 reads TGTGCCAGCAGTGAAGCGTCCAGGGGGTACGAGCAGTACTTC. It is translated as CASSEASRGYEQYF.

This sequence joins TRBV10-3 and TRBJ2-5, with no clear D. The V end was cut by 3 bases, the J end by 1 base, with 9 bases between. CDR3 length: 14 amino acids. CDR1 and CDR2 (germline): ENHRY, SYGVKD. CDR3 in amino acids: CAISDLWAQETQYF. The CDR3 nucleotides are TGTGCCATCAGTGATCTTTGGGCCCAAGAGACCCAGTACTTC.

This clone was counted once. V and J are TRBV28 and TRBJ1-2; D gene unclear. CDR3 size: 15 residues. Trimming stripped 3 bases from V and 4 bases from J, with 15 bases between. Germline V gene data show CDR1 as MDHEN and CDR2 as SYDVKM. The CDR3 spells CASSFPTGVGYGYTF. The CDR3 region has the DNA TGTGCCAGCAGTTTCCCGACTGGGGTGGGCTATGGCTACACCTTC.

The chain carries TRBV5-6 and TRBJ1-5; D uncertain. V dropped 5 bases and J dropped 2 bases, with 11 bases sitting between them. The CDR3 is 14 amino acids. Germline-derived CDR1 and CDR2 are SGHDT and YYEEEE. The CDR3 reads CASSAGRGNQPQHF. The CDR3 DNA is TGTGCCAGCAGTGCGGGTCGGGGCAATCAGCCCCAGCATTTT.

The gene calls are TRBV13 and TRBJ2-1; 9 bases map to TRBD2. This CDR3 is built from 16 residues. With V trimmed by 3 bases and J by 4 bases, 7 bases remained unmatched. Germline V gene lookup returns CDR1 PRHDT and CDR2 FYEKMQ (reference sequence). The CDR3 loop reads CASSLRLAGLYNEQFF. The CDR3 DNA reads TGTGCCAGCAGCTTGAGGCTAGCGGGACTATACAATGAGCAGTTCTTC.

The rearrangement links TRBV5-1 to TRBJ2-7; D possibly corresponds to TRBD1 (6 bases). The CDR3 extends over 14 amino acids. Germline values: CDR1 SGHRS, CDR2 YFSETQ. V lost 4 bases, J lost 2 bases, and 13 bases lay in between. CDR3 in DNA: TGCGCCAGCAGCCCACGGACAGAAGCCTACGAGCAGTACTTC. Its translation is CASSPRTEAYEQYF.

The chain recombines TRBV6-6 with TRBJ2-1; D unclear. The CDR3 covers 13 residues. Germline V gene sequence: CDR1 MNHNY, CDR2 SVGAGI (reference sequence). The ends were cut back, 5 bases at V and 10 bases at J, with 15 bases in the middle. The CDR3 nucleotides are TGTGCCAGCAGTCACAGCCTGGGAATGGAGCAGTTCTTC. Translating it yields CASSHSLGMEQFF.

J is TRBJ1-1 and V is TRBV11-2; D gene ambiguous. The length of the CDR3 is 15 residues. Trimming shortened V by 1 base and J by 2 bases, and 11 bases separated the two germline ends. Germline V gives CDR1 SGHAT, CDR2 FQNNGV. This CDR3 is CASSLGQTVNTEAFF. As DNA, the CDR3 is TGTGCCAGCAGCTTAGGTCAGACGGTAAACACTGAAGCTTTCTTT.

This rearrangement joins TRBV30 to TRBJ2-1; 10 bases agree with TRBD2. The CDR3 is 16 amino acids. Germline CDR1 GTSNPN, CDR2 SVGIG (reference sequence). The ends lost 3 bases at V and 2 bases at J; junction bases unmatched: 7. The CDR3 DNA reads TGTGCCTGGAGCGCAGAGCGGGAGGGTGCCTACAATGAGCAGTTCTTC. It translates to CAWSAEREGAYNEQFF.